This T cell receptor (beta chain) was identified during a study of human T cells and chemical hapten exposure. Separate cDNA molecules received unique molecular identifiers, which the library attached to them. TCRdb fed the RACE reads into MiXCR, producing one record per CDR3 protein. The sample lists roughly 88,000 distinct CDR3 sequences, around 10% occurring once. V trimming: 3 bases; J trimming: 3 bases; junction bases outside the gene matches: 4. The CDR3 extends over 14 amino acids. The germline V gene encodes CDR1 KGHSH and CDR2 LQKENI. As concerns this clonotype: The antigen is unknown.

As for time point: pre-sensitization, week 0. The treatment denotes: therapeutic diphenylcyclopropenone sensitization with weekly scalp DPC. Study conclusions and caveats: There was alopecia in the donors, so their immune response may differ from that of healthy people.

This TCR derives from a woman aged 40 to 49 with alopecia areata. Some clones in this sample may be carry-over from other donors' samples. The rearrangement uses TRBV18 and TRBJ1-2, with TRBD1 identical over 7 bases. Material: whole blood, obtained in connection with sensitization to the hapten diphenylcyclopropenone (DPC). For the CDR3, the DNA is TGTGCCAGCTCACCGGGGGACAGTTACTATGGCTACACCTTC. It translates to CASSPGDSYYGYTF.